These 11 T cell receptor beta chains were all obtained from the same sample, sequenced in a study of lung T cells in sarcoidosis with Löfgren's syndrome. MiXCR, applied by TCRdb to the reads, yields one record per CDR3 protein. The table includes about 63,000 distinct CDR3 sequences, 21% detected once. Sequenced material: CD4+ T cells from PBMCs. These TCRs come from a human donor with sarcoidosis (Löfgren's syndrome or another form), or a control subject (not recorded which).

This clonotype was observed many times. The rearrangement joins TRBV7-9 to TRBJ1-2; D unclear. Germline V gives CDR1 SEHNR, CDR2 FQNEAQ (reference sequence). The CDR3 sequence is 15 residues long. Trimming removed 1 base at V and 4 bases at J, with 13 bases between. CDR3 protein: CASSLDVLTVYGYTF. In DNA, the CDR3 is TGTGCCAGCAGCTTAGACGTTCTCACAGTCTATGGCTACACCTTC. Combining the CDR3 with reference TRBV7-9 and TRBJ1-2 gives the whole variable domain DTGVSQNPRHKITKRGQNVTFRCDPISEHNRLYWYRQTLGQGPEFLTYFQNEAQLEKSRLLSDRFSAERPKGSFSTLEIQRTEQGDSAMYLCASSLDVLTVYGYTFGSGTRLTVV.

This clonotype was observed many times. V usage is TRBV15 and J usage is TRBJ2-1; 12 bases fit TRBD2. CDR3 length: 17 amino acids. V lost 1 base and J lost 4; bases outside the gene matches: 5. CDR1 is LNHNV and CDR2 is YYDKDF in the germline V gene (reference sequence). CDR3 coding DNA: TGTGCCACCAGCAGAGGTGGACTAGCGGGGCTATACAATGAGCAGTTCTTC. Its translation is CATSRGGLAGLYNEQFF.

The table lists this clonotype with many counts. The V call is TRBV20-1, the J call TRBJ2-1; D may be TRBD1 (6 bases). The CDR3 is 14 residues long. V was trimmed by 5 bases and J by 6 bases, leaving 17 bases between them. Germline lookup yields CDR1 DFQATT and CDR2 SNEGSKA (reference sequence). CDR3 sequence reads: CSADRDNGINEQFF. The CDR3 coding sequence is TGCAGTGCTGACCGGGACAATGGGATCAATGAGCAGTTCTTC.

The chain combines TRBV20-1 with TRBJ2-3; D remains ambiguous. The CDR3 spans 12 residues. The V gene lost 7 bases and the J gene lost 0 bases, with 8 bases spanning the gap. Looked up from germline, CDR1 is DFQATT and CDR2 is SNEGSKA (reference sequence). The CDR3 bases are TGCAGTGGACGGTATAGCACAGATACGCAGTATTTT. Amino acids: CSGRYSTDTQYF.

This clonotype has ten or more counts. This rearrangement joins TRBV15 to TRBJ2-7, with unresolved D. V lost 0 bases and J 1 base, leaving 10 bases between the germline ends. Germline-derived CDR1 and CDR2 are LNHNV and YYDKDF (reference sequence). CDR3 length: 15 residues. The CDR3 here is CATSRDGRKSYEQYF. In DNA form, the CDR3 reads TGTGCCACCAGCAGAGATGGACGCAAGTCCTACGAGCAGTACTTC.

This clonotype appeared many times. The CDR3 bases are TGCAGCGTTCTCTTCGGGACCCAGGGGACCCAGTACTTC. It translates to CSVLFGTQGTQYF. This sequence joins TRBV29-1 and TRBJ2-5; either TRBD1 or TRBD2 may fit D (5 bases each). V lost 5 bases to trimming and J lost 7 bases, with 17 bases between them. Germline CDR1 is SQVTM and CDR2 is ANQGSEA. This CDR3 spans 13 amino acids.

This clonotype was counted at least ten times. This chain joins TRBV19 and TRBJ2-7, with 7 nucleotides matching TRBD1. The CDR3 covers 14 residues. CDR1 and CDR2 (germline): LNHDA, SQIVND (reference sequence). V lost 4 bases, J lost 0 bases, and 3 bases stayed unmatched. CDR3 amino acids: CASSTTGISYEQYF. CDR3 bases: TGTGCCAGTAGTACGACAGGGATCTCCTACGAGCAGTACTTC.

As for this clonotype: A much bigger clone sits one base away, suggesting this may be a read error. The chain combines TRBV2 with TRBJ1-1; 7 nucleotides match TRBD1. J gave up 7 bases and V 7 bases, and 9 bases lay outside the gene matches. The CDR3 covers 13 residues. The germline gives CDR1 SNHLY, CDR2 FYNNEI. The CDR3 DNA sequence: TGTGCCAGCAAGGGGACAGTCTCCAGTGAAGCTTTCTTT. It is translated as CASKGTVSSEAFF.

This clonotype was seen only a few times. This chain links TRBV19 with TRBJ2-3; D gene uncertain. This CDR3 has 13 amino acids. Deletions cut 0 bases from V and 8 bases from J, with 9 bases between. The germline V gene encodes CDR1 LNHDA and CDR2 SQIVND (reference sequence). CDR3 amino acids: CASSIDSSGTQYF. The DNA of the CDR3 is TGTGCCAGTAGTATAGATTCTTCGGGTACGCAGTATTTT.

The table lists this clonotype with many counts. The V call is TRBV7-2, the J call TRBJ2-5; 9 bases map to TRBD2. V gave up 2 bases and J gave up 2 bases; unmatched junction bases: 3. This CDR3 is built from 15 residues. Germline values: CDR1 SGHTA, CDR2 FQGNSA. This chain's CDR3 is CASSLSSGVQETQYF. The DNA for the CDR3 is TGTGCCAGCAGCTTATCTAGCGGGGTACAAGAGACCCAGTACTTC.

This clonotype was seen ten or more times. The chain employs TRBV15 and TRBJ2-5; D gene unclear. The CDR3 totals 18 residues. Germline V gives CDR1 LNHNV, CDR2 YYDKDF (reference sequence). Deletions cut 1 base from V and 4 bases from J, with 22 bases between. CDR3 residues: CATSRGSLQNPFRETQYF. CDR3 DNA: TGTGCCACCAGCAGAGGAAGTTTACAGAACCCCTTTAGAGAGACCCAGTACTTC.